The 27 T cell receptor beta chains given below trace back to one sample, sequenced in a study of OX40 agonist ivuxolimab in advanced cancers. The library was prepared using the immunoSEQ multiplex PCR assay. TCRdb mirrors the immuneACCESS table, restricted to in-frame sequences. Some clones are absent from its copies; in checked studies, under half trace to an unresolved V gene, and the reason for the others is unknown. For this sample there are roughly 41,000 clones; about 88% appear just once. 55% to 60% of the sample is held by the ten biggest clonotypes. The sequencing used CD4+ or CD8+ T cells sorted from blood, collected in a trial of the OX40 agonist ivuxolimab. These receptors were taken from an adult with an advanced solid tumor such as melanoma, head and neck, liver or kidney cancer.

The V gene is TRBV29-1, the J gene TRBJ2-7, with 7 bases that match TRBD1. The length of the CDR3 is 12 residues. Germline CDR1 reads SQVTM; CDR2 reads ANQGSEA. Trimming cost V 7 bases and J 5 bases; bases outside gene matches: 8. This CDR3 is CSADRVVHEQYF. The CDR3 coding sequence is TGCAGCGCCGACAGGGTCGTTCACGAGCAGTACTTC.

Only a few counts were recorded for this clone. The CDR3 region is CASSFETSGGAPTQYF. In DNA, the CDR3 is TGTGCCAGCAGTTTTGAGACTAGCGGGGGGGCCCCTACGCAGTATTTT. This sequence joins TRBV28 and TRBJ2-3; 14 bases are a match to TRBD2. The V segment lost 3 bases and the J segment 8 bases; nucleotides outside the gene matches: 7. CDR1 and CDR2 (germline): MDHEN, SYDVKM. The CDR3 totals 16 residues.

This clone was seen once. This chain links TRBV27 with TRBJ1-3, with D possibly TRBD1 on 6 matching bases. Per germline, CDR1 MNHEY and CDR2 SMNVEV (reference sequence). V gave up 6 bases and J gave up 0 bases, with 9 bases separating them. CDR3 length: 14 amino acids. The CDR3 loop reads CASSSGHSGNTIYF. The CDR3 DNA sequence: TGTGCCAGCAGCTCGGGACACTCTGGAAACACCATATATTTT.

J is TRBJ2-5 and V is TRBV9; possibly TRBD1 or TRBD2 for D (5 bases each). The better agreement between TRBJ2-7 and the DNA end casts doubt on the J call. The CDR3 loop spans 12 amino acids. Germline V CDR1 and CDR2: SGDLS, YYNGEE. CDR3 residues: CASSGGENEQYF. In nucleotides, the CDR3 is TGTGCCAGCAGCGGAGGGGAAAACGAGCAGTACTTC.

The chain joins TRBV18 to TRBJ2-1; 7 bases map to TRBD1. Germline V CDR1 and CDR2: KGHSH, LQKENI. With V trimmed by 0 bases and J by 2 bases, 7 bases remained unmatched. The CDR3 has 17 amino acids. The DNA of the CDR3 is TGTGCCAGCTCACCACCATTGGGACAGAAGCCCTACAATGAGCAGTTCTTC. It is translated as CASSPPLGQKPYNEQFF. The variable domain in full, with the rest retrieved from reference TRBV18 and TRBJ2-1, is NAGVMQNPRHLVRRRGQEARLRCSPMKGHSHVYWYRQLPEEGLKFMVYLQKENIIDESGMPKERFSAEFPKEGPSILRIQQVVRGDSAAYFCASSPPLGQKPYNEQFFGPGTRLTVL.

This chain uses TRBV6-5 with TRBJ2-7, with TRBD2 identical over 10 bases. Germline V gene sequence: CDR1 MNHEY, CDR2 SVGAGI. There are 14 residues in the CDR3. With 5 bases clipped from V and 2 bases from J, the junction kept 3 bases outside the gene matches. The CDR3 nucleotides read TGTGCCAGCAGTAACCTAGCGGGAGCCTACGAGCAGTACTTC. It translates to CASSNLAGAYEQYF.

This clone came up a few times. The rearrangement links TRBV28 to TRBJ1-5, with 8 bases identical to TRBD1. CDR3 length: 15 amino acids. The junction had 9 bases not matched to a gene; V was cut back by 5 bases and J by 6 bases. Germline CDR1 is MDHEN and CDR2 is SYDVKM. Written as DNA, the CDR3 is TGTGCCAGCAGTCCCCGGACAGGGTCGGCTCAGCCCCAGCATTTT. This encodes CASSPRTGSAQPQHF.

The rearrangement links TRBV5-1 to TRBJ2-3; 7 bases fit TRBD1. The CDR3 covers 13 residues. The V gene end was trimmed by 6 bases and the J gene end by 8 bases; junction bases not matched to a gene: 9. Germline CDR1 and CDR2: SGHRS and YFSETQ. The CDR3 nucleotides are TGCGCCAGCACTGACCTCCAGGGGGTTACGCAGTATTTT. Its protein is CASTDLQGVTQYF.

The CDR3 DNA is TGTGCCAGCAGCGGTGGGACAGGGGGTAGCTCCTACGAGCAGTACTTC. Translated, it gives CASSGGTGGSSYEQYF. This chain joins TRBV5-4 and TRBJ2-7; 11 positions agree with TRBD1. Germline V CDR1 and CDR2: SGHNT, YYREEE (reference sequence). V was pared by 4 bases and J by 0 bases, with 6 bases of the junction left unmatched. The CDR3 loop spans 16 amino acids.

The V call is TRBV6-1, the J call TRBJ2-7; the match to TRBD2 covers 11 bases. Trimming took 8 bases from V and 7 from J; bases not matched to a gene: 10. From germline, CDR1 is MNHNS and CDR2 SASEGT. The CDR3 has 14 amino acids. CDR3 in DNA: TGTGCCAGCGACGTACTAGCGGGAGCCAGGGAGCAGTACTTC. Its protein product is CASDVLAGAREQYF.

V and J are TRBV14 and TRBJ2-5; no reliable D call. The germline gives CDR1 SGHDN, CDR2 FVKESK. The germline V and J ends were trimmed by 4 bases and 7 bases, with 13 bases remaining between them. The CDR3 spans 13 residues. This CDR3 reads CASSPRPWGTQYF. CDR3 sequence (DNA): TGTGCCAGCAGCCCTAGACCCTGGGGGACCCAGTACTTC. Full variable domain (outside the CDR3, taken from reference TRBV14 and TRBJ2-5): EAGVTQFPSHSVIEKGQTVTLRCDPISGHDNLYWYRRVMGKEIKFLLHFVKESKQDESGMPNNRFLAERTGGTYSTLKVQPAELEDSGVYFCASSPRPWGTQYFGPGTRLLVL.

The chain combines TRBV15 with TRBJ1-5; TRBD1 might be the D (6 bases). Trimming stripped 0 bases from V and 7 bases from J, with 13 bases between. Germline CDR1 and CDR2: LNHNV and YYDKDF (reference sequence). CDR3 length: 15 amino acids. The CDR3 DNA sequence: TGTGCCACCAGCAGAGATCGGGACATATGGCAGCCCCAGCATTTT. This sequence encodes CATSRDRDIWQPQHF.

This clone has just a few counts. The chain links TRBV2 to TRBJ1-5; D is uncertain. The CDR3 sequence is 14 residues long. Germline-derived CDR1 and CDR2 are SNHLY and FYNNEI. Trimming pared 8 bases from V and 0 bases from J, leaving 11 bases between. CDR3 coding DNA: TGTGCCAGCCGGGAACCTTATAGCAATCAGCCCCAGCATTTT. Its protein product is CASREPYSNQPQHF.

The chain employs TRBV19 and TRBJ2-7, with TRBD2 matching over 11 bases. There are 14 residues in the CDR3. Per the germline V gene, CDR1 is LNHDA and CDR2 is SQIVND (reference sequence). V lost 5 bases to trimming and J lost 3 bases; unmatched junction nucleotides: 3. The CDR3 loop is CASSETSGDYEQYF. CDR3 sequence (DNA): TGTGCCAGTAGTGAGACTAGCGGGGACTACGAGCAGTACTTC.

The rearrangement links TRBV7-2 to TRBJ2-3, with TRBD2 matching 9 bases. V lost 5 bases to trimming and J lost 3 bases; unmatched junction nucleotides: 6. The CDR3 length is 15 residues. Germline CDR1 is SGHTA and CDR2 is FQGNSA. The CDR3 loop reads CASSPLAGLTDTQYF. Written as DNA, the CDR3 is TGTGCCAGCAGCCCCCTAGCGGGGTTAACAGATACGCAGTATTTT.

The chain links TRBV6-1 to TRBJ1-4; 8 bases fit TRBD1. This CDR3 contains 18 residues. With V trimmed by 5 bases and J by 5 bases, 16 bases remained unmatched. Germline V CDR1 and CDR2: MNHNS, SASEGT. The CDR3 reads CASSKGALDRGFNEKLFF. CDR3 sequence (DNA): TGTGCCAGCAGTAAAGGGGCCCTCGACAGGGGCTTCAATGAAAAACTGTTTTTT.

The chain has TRBV7-8 and TRBJ1-2, with D maybe TRBD1 (5 bases). Between the trimmed V and J ends, which lost 2 bases and 7 bases, there was a span of 14 bases. In germline, CDR1 is SGHVS, CDR2 FQNEAQ. The CDR3 sequence is 14 residues long. CDR3 coding DNA: TGTGCCAGCAGCTTAACTATCGGGGCTGGTGGCTACACCTTC. It encodes CASSLTIGAGGYTF.

The chain joins TRBV5-5 to TRBJ2-2; D is possibly TRBD2 (5 bases). The germline V and J ends were trimmed by 1 base and 6 bases, with 16 bases remaining between them. CDR3 length: 16 residues. Germline V CDR1 and CDR2: SGHKS, YYEKEE (reference sequence). The CDR3, as DNA: TGTGCCAGCAGCTTGACTAGTTTAAGAAGTCCCGGGGAGCTGTTTTTT. It codes for CASSLTSLRSPGELFF.

The J gene is TRBJ2-3, the V gene TRBV5-1; 9 nucleotides align to TRBD1. The CDR3 consists of 16 residues. Trimming removed 4 bases from V and 5 bases from J; junction bases left unmatched: 11. Germline assignment: CDR1 SGHRS and CDR2 YFSETQ. The CDR3: CASSGRDRVVRDTQYF. The CDR3, as DNA: TGCGCCAGCAGCGGCCGGGACAGGGTTGTTAGAGATACGCAGTATTTT. Using reference TRBV5-1 and TRBJ2-3 for the parts outside the CDR3, the full variable domain is KAGVTQTPRYLIKTRGQQVTLSCSPISGHRSVSWYQQTPGQGLQFLFEYFSETQRNKGNFPGRFSGRQFSNSRSEMNVSTLELGDSALYLCASSGRDRVVRDTQYFGPGTRLTVL.

Written as DNA, the CDR3 is TGTGCCAGCACCTCGGGACTCCTCCCCGAGCAGTACTTC. Residues: CASTSGLLPEQYF. The rearrangement links TRBV11-3 to TRBJ2-7, with TRBD2 as a possible D gene (6 bases). V lost 7 bases to trimming and J lost 6 bases, with 16 bases between them. CDR1 is SGHNT, CDR2 YENEEA, per germline. This CDR3 spans 13 amino acids.

This clone has just a few counts. CDR3 amino acids: CASSEWRSNQPQHF. CDR3 DNA sequence: TGTGCCAGCAGTGAGTGGAGAAGCAATCAGCCCCAGCATTTT. V is TRBV2 and J is TRBJ1-5; D call uncertain. The germline gives CDR1 SNHLY, CDR2 FYNNEI. The CDR3 has 14 amino acids. V shed 3 bases and J shed 1 base, with 7 bases lying between them. The full variable domain, in which reference TRBV2 and TRBJ1-5 provide the parts outside the CDR3, is EPEVTQTPSHQVTQMGQEVILRCVPISNHLYFYWYRQILGQKVEFLVSFYNNEISEKSEIFDDQFSVERPDGSNFTLKIRSTKLEDSAMYFCASSEWRSNQPQHFGDGTRLSIL.

This clone was recorded only once. The chain carries TRBV25-1 and TRBJ1-2; 8 bases are a match to TRBD1. V was clipped by 5 bases and J by 7 bases; unmatched bases: 6. The CDR3 covers 13 residues. Looked up from germline, CDR1 is MGHDK and CDR2 is SYGVNS. The CDR3 DNA is TGTGCCAGCAGTTCTCAGGGGGCGCTTGGCTACACCTTC. Residues: CASSSQGALGYTF.

This clone was picked up a small number of times. This chain joins TRBV30 and TRBJ2-3; the D gene is possibly TRBD2 (5 bases). CDR1 and CDR2 from the germline V gene are GTSNPN and SVGIG (reference sequence). Trimming took 7 bases from V and 3 from J, leaving 17 bases between them. The CDR3 covers 14 residues. For the CDR3, the DNA is TGTGCCTCGCGGACTGGCCCTGCAACAGATACGCAGTATTTT. Translating it yields CASRTGPATDTQYF.

The V gene is TRBV2, the J gene TRBJ1-2; D is possibly TRBD1 (5 bases). CDR1 and CDR2 (germline): SNHLY, FYNNEI. Trimming took off 6 bases at V and 3 bases at J, with 11 bases between the two ends. This CDR3 contains 13 residues. Here the CDR3 reads CASRQGSDYGYTF. For the CDR3, the DNA is TGTGCCAGCAGGCAGGGCTCGGACTATGGCTACACCTTC.

The genes are TRBV5-1 and TRBJ2-3, with 8 bases fitting TRBD2. This CDR3 contains 15 residues. The germline CDR1 and CDR2 sequences are SGHRS and YFSETQ. The J segment lost 0 bases and the V segment lost 2 bases, leaving 2 bases of the junction unmatched. The CDR3 loop is CASSFSGDSTDTQYF. The CDR3 DNA reads as TGCGCCAGCAGCTTTAGCGGGGATAGCACAGATACGCAGTATTTT.

The genes are TRBV5-4 and TRBJ2-2; D is unclear. Germline V gene lookup returns CDR1 SGHNT and CDR2 YYREEE (reference sequence). V shed 0 bases and J shed 2 bases, with 8 bases lying between them. The CDR3 covers 15 residues. The CDR3 DNA sequence: TGTGCCAGCAGCTTGGAAGAATACAACACCGGGGAGCTGTTTTTT. Translation gives CASSLEEYNTGELFF.

The rearrangement links TRBV5-5 to TRBJ1-4, with D possibly being TRBD1 (5 bases). This CDR3 is 16 amino acids long. V lost 4 bases and J 3 bases, leaving 16 bases between the germline ends. Germline V CDR1 and CDR2: SGHKS, YYEKEE (reference sequence). The DNA for the CDR3 is TGTGCCAGCAGCCCTCGGCGGGGGAGTGCTAATGAAAAACTGTTTTTT. Translating gives CASSPRRGSANEKLFF.